This T cell receptor beta chain came from a study of cytomegalovirus exposure and HLA in healthy donors. V gave up 4 bases and J gave up 5 bases, with 11 bases separating them. The CDR3 length is 13 residues. Germline lookup yields CDR1 SGHDN and CDR2 FVKESK. Use of 60 Vbeta and 13 Jbeta primers characterized the PCR. Assay used: immunoSEQ multiplex PCR; TCRdb lists only in-frame clones, some missing. The sample holds approximately 240,000 clones, 77% seen once. The rearrangement uses TRBV14 and TRBJ1-1, with no clear D. The source material was PBMCs. This TCR derives from a woman aged 55-75 years in good health and CMV-seropositive. The CDR3: CASSLVRGTEAFF. In DNA, the CDR3 is TGTGCCAGCAGCCTCGTACGAGGGACTGAAGCTTTCTTT.